This TCR beta chain is drawn from a study of blood T cell repertoires in COVID-19 (dated by TCRdb to 2018 to 2021). Regarding the study in general: Collaborator samples came from the United States, Italy and Spain and covered acute and convalescent phases of COVID-19. Nearly every sample came with metadata listing a de-identified subject ID, COVID-19 status, age in years and sex. A freely available public database, intended as a resource for researchers studying the immune response to SARS-CoV-2, is where the repertoires were released. Where available, HLA class I and class II types were taken from metadata supplied by the sample provider and were not determined by assay-based typing. The material from the prospective study consisted of cDNA or gDNA derived from T cells, B-cell-depleted T cells, or PBMCs. Subjects who had been exposed to COVID-19, were actively infected with it, or had recovered from it provided the deeply sampled blood TCRbeta repertoires that made up the dataset. Samples were obtained from the ongoing ImmuneRACE study (first 160 participants) and from 1,000 to 1,500 subjects provided by 6 global collaborators. The paper's findings and limits, for the study overall: The amount of clinical and demographic metadata varied by source and participant and was provided uncurated.

Collaborating institutions collected whole blood in K2EDTA tubes following their own protocols. For TCRbeta analysis, collaborator samples were shipped as frozen whole blood, as isolated PBMCs, or as DNA extracted from either sample type. Comment on this clone: What antigen it recognizes has not been identified. Base-call qualities are not available, and no considerably larger clone is one nucleotide away.

V was cut back by 8 bases and J by 10 bases, leaving a gap of 17 bases between them. Taken from cysteine to phenylalanine, the CDR3 has 13 residues. Only the CDR3 DNA is retained, 39 bases long and in frame from the first base. CDR1 and CDR2 are read off the germline V gene as SNHLY and FYNNEI. The immunoSEQ Assay, a bias-controlled multiplex PCR, was used to amplify TCRbeta CDR3 regions from genomic DNA. The authors processed their data as follows. Nucleated cell counts per sample were estimated from amplification of reference gene primers within the assay. Sequence reads were collapsed and filtered to measure the absolute abundance of every unique TCRbeta CDR3 rearrangement. For each sample, productive Simpson clonality was calculated by taking the square root of Simpson's diversity index across productive rearrangements. TCRdb retrieved this table from immuneACCESS and kept in-frame rearrangements only. Not all clones are present; in checked studies, unresolved V genes account for under half, and no reason is known for the remainder. The V and J calls and the clone size are those of that table, but D and trimming were determined from the DNA. Counted in this sample were 100,000 or so clones; 85% of them appeared once. Around 3.9% of the sample is in the top ten clones.

Sequencing was performed on peripheral blood. The chain links TRBV2 with TRBJ1-4; confidence is insufficient to name the D gene. This clonotype was obtained from a man aged 45-65 years with acute or convalescent COVID-19. The nucleotides are TGTGCCAGCGTGGGAGAAACCGCGGGAAAACTGTTTTTT. This yields the protein CASVGETAGKLFF.